Below, 21 T cell receptor beta chains from the same sample are listed, as sequenced in a study of control samples from healthy donors and cancer patients. Profiled with immunoSEQ multiplex PCR; TCRdb holds only in-frame clones, not every one. The table lists nearly 55,000 clones, roughly 96% of them singletons. Specimen: blood. All receptors derive from a woman under 40 in good health.

The V call is TRBV6-5, the J call TRBJ2-3; D is unclear. CDR1 is MNHEY and CDR2 is SVGAGI in the germline V gene. This CDR3 has 12 amino acids. Trimming left V 10 bases short and J 0 bases short, with 8 bases between. CDR3 protein: CAITDSTDTQYF. CDR3 DNA: TGTGCCATAACCGATAGCACAGATACGCAGTATTTT.

This clone is a singleton in its sample. The chain uses TRBV7-9 and TRBJ1-1; D is ambiguous. Trimming cost V 5 bases and J 0 bases, with 4 bases left between them. Germline CDR1 and CDR2: SEHNR and FQNEAQ (reference sequence). The CDR3 has 12 amino acids. CDR3 in amino acids: CASSPMNTEAFF. The CDR3 nucleotides read TGTGCCAGCAGCCCAATGAACACTGAAGCTTTCTTT.

The CDR3 DNA reads as TGTGCCAGCAGCTTGGCGTTAGCGGGAGACTACAATGAGCAGTTCTTC. This gives the protein CASSLALAGDYNEQFF. This chain links TRBV5-4 with TRBJ2-1; 9 nucleotides align to TRBD2. CDR3 length: 16 residues. V was pared by 0 bases and J by 3 bases, with 4 bases of the junction left unmatched. CDR1 and CDR2 from the germline V gene are SGHNT and YYREEE (reference sequence).

The genes are TRBV15 and TRBJ1-2; tentatively, D is TRBD1 (6 bases). V lost 3 bases to trimming and J lost 5 bases, with 13 bases between them. CDR3 length equals 14 residues. Germline loops: CDR1 LNHNV, CDR2 YYDKDF (reference sequence). CDR3 amino acids: CATSSSGGEYGYTF. In nucleotides, the CDR3 is TGTGCCACCAGCAGTTCGGGGGGCGAGTATGGCTACACCTTC.

Sample share makes this clone medium-sized. The rearrangement joins TRBV19 to TRBJ1-4; D is perhaps TRBD1 (6 bases). The CDR3 is 16 residues long. CDR1 and CDR2 (germline): LNHDA, SQIVND (reference sequence). V lost 3 bases to trimming and J lost 8 bases, with 19 bases between them. The CDR3 here is CASSIGPSSGAEKLFF. The DNA of the CDR3 is TGTGCCAGTAGTATCGGCCCGTCGTCGGGGGCAGAAAAACTGTTTTTT. The full variable domain, in which reference TRBV19 and TRBJ1-4 provide the parts outside the CDR3, is DGGITQSPKYLFRKEGQNVTLSCEQNLNHDAMYWYRQDPGQGLRLIYYSQIVNDFQKGDIAEGYSVSREKKESFPLTVTSAQKNPTAFYLCASSIGPSSGAEKLFFGSGTQLSVL.

The genes are TRBV6-5 and TRBJ2-7, with D possibly matching TRBD1 (5 bases). The CDR3 loop spans 12 amino acids. The V end lost 5 bases, the J end lost 5 bases, and 10 bases lay between the germline ends. CDR1 and CDR2 (germline): MNHEY, SVGAGI. The CDR3 is CASSPGKNEQYF. The CDR3 DNA sequence: TGTGCCAGCAGTCCAGGGAAAAACGAGCAGTACTTC.

V usage is TRBV29-1 and J usage is TRBJ1-1; D unclear. Germline V CDR1 and CDR2: SQVTM, ANQGSEA. The CDR3 length is 10 residues. The germline V and J ends were trimmed by 7 bases and 2 bases, with 5 bases remaining between them. In DNA, the CDR3 is TGCAGCGGGGGAAACACTGAAGCTTTCTTT. This gives the protein CSGGNTEAFF.

The chain is built from TRBV7-9 and TRBJ2-7, with D unresolved. CDR3 length: 12 amino acids. Germline CDR1 SEHNR, CDR2 FQNEAQ (reference sequence). Trimming took off 1 base at V and 6 bases at J, with 7 bases between the two ends. CDR3 sequence reads: CASSLEPLEQYF. In nucleotides, the CDR3 is TGTGCCAGCAGCTTAGAGCCGCTCGAGCAGTACTTC.

The rearrangement uses TRBV7-8 and TRBJ2-1; the D gene is possibly TRBD2 (5 bases). Per the germline V gene, CDR1 is SGHVS and CDR2 is FQNEAQ. The CDR3 loop spans 13 amino acids. Trimming left V 5 bases short and J 6 bases short, with 11 bases between. The CDR3 DNA follows: TGTGCCAGCAGCCCTACTAGAGTCAATGAGCAGTTCTTC. Protein sequence: CASSPTRVNEQFF.

This chain joins TRBV5-1 and TRBJ1-1, with D maybe TRBD1 (6 bases). Germline loops: CDR1 SGHRS, CDR2 YFSETQ. Trimming left V 2 bases short and J 1 base short, with 9 bases between. The CDR3 contains 14 residues. In DNA, the CDR3 is TGCGCCAGCAGCTTACTGACAGGGAACACTGAAGCTTTCTTT. Residues: CASSLLTGNTEAFF. Drawing the rest from reference TRBV5-1 and TRBJ1-1, the complete variable domain is KAGVTQTPRYLIKTRGQQVTLSCSPISGHRSVSWYQQTPGQGLQFLFEYFSETQRNKGNFPGRFSGRQFSNSRSEMNVSTLELGDSALYLCASSLLTGNTEAFFGQGTRLTVV.

The chain is built from TRBV27 and TRBJ1-5; no clear D. Between the trimmed V and J ends, which lost 6 bases and 4 bases, there was a span of 16 bases. The CDR3 loop spans 15 amino acids. Germline V lookup: CDR1 MNHEY, CDR2 SMNVEV (reference sequence). This chain's CDR3 is CASSPHVGMNQPQHF. Here the CDR3 DNA reads TGTGCCAGCAGCCCCCATGTAGGGATGAATCAGCCCCAGCATTTT.

The chain is built from TRBV5-5 and TRBJ1-3; 7 bases map to TRBD1. The CDR3 is 18 residues long. Germline V lookup: CDR1 SGHKS, CDR2 YYEKEE (reference sequence). Trimming took 0 bases from V and 3 from J; bases not matched to a gene: 12. In nucleotides, the CDR3 is TGTGCCAGCAGCTTGGCCTGGGCAGGGGGTTCGGATGGAAACACCATATATTTT. Residues: CASSLAWAGGSDGNTIYF.

The rearrangement links TRBV4-1 to TRBJ2-7; weak D call: TRBD1 (6 bases). Germline V lookup: CDR1 MGHRA, CDR2 YSYEKL. The CDR3 sequence is 14 residues long. Trimming removed 4 bases from V and 3 bases from J, with 13 bases in between. The CDR3: CASSPQGGYYEQYF. CDR3 DNA sequence: TGCGCCAGCAGCCCCCAAGGGGGTTACTACGAGCAGTACTTC.

The rearrangement uses TRBV10-3 and TRBJ1-6; possibly TRBD1 for D (5 bases). The CDR3 loop spans 13 amino acids. The ends were cut back, 11 bases at V and 8 bases at J, with 16 bases in the middle. Per the germline V gene, CDR1 is ENHRY and CDR2 is SYGVKD. CDR3 amino acids: CASGGSGDSPLHF. The CDR3 bases are TGTGCCTCGGGAGGGTCGGGGGATTCACCCCTCCACTTT.

This clone was seen just once. Other DNA sequences from this sample encode an identical CDR3 as well. This chain joins TRBV6-5 and TRBJ1-5; D uncertain. Trimming took 0 bases from V and 3 from J, leaving 6 bases between them. The germline gives CDR1 MNHEY, CDR2 SVGAGI. The CDR3 has 14 amino acids. The CDR3 region is CASSYSRDNQPQHF. For the CDR3, the DNA is TGTGCCAGCAGTTACTCAAGAGACAATCAGCCCCAGCATTTT.

The chain combines TRBV6-5 with TRBJ2-1, with 8 bases lining up with TRBD1. Germline values: CDR1 MNHEY, CDR2 SVGAGI. This CDR3 comprises 15 residues. V lost 6 bases and J lost 3; bases outside the gene matches: 7. DNA for the CDR3: TGTGCCAGCAGACCGTCAGGGGGCCTCTACAATGAGCAGTTCTTC. Encoded protein: CASRPSGGLYNEQFF.

The V and J genes are TRBV6-1 and TRBJ2-7; possible D gene TRBD1, 6 bases. The CDR3 covers 13 residues. Looked up from germline, CDR1 is MNHNS and CDR2 is SASEGT. Trimming pared 1 base from V and 7 bases from J, leaving 11 bases between. In nucleotides, the CDR3 is TGTGCCAGCAGTGAAGTGGGGGCGTGGGAGCAGTACTTC. Translating gives CASSEVGAWEQYF.

This chain joins TRBV27 and TRBJ1-6; the match to TRBD1 covers 7 bases. Germline CDR1 is MNHEY and CDR2 is SMNVEV (reference sequence). V lost 7 bases and J lost 9; bases outside the gene matches: 15. The CDR3 extends over 16 amino acids. CDR3 DNA: TGTGCCAGCAAGGACCCAGGGGGACTTGTTGGTTCACCCCTCCACTTT. Translated, it gives CASKDPGGLVGSPLHF.

V and J are TRBV7-9 and TRBJ1-3, with D tentatively TRBD1 (5 bases). V dropped 2 bases and J dropped 0 bases, with 11 bases sitting between them. CDR1 is SEHNR, CDR2 FQNEAQ, per germline (reference sequence). The CDR3 extends over 16 amino acids. The CDR3 bases are TGTGCCAGCAGCTTAAGTATGGGGCTCTCTGGAAACACCATATATTTT. It encodes CASSLSMGLSGNTIYF.

The chain uses TRBV27 and TRBJ2-1; TRBD2 agrees at 7 bases. The CDR3 covers 15 residues. V lost 2 bases, J lost 2 bases, and 3 bases stayed unmatched. Per germline, CDR1 MNHEY and CDR2 SMNVEV (reference sequence). The CDR3 sequence: CASSLGAGTYNEQFF. The CDR3 DNA reads TGTGCCAGCAGTTTAGGAGCGGGGACCTACAATGAGCAGTTCTTC.

This sequence joins TRBV10-1 and TRBJ2-3, with D possibly TRBD2 on 5 matching bases. V shed 4 bases and J shed 0 bases, with 17 bases lying between them. CDR3 length equals 17 residues. Per germline, CDR1 WNHNN and CDR2 SYGVQD (reference sequence). The CDR3 coding sequence is TGCGCCAGCAGTGTCGGAGCGGAATTGATTAGCACAGATACGCAGTATTTT. Its protein is CASSVGAELISTDTQYF.